Presented here are 22 T cell receptor beta chains from one specimen sequenced in a study of T cells in localized non-small cell lung cancer. Sequencing used immunoSEQ multiplex PCR; TCRdb keeps in-frame clones, though not all of them. The table shows approximately 70,000 clones, with roughly four fifths occurring only once. Sequences were derived from PBMCs, sampled before any cancer treatment. These receptors were collected from a man aged 40 to 70 with stage II lung adenocarcinoma.

The chain joins TRBV5-1 to TRBJ1-1; perhaps TRBD1 as D (6 bases). Germline CDR1 is SGHRS and CDR2 is YFSETQ. V lost 0 bases and J 5 bases, leaving 8 bases between the germline ends. This CDR3 contains 13 residues. This chain's CDR3 is CASSLEQGTEAFF. CDR3 bases: TGCGCCAGCAGCTTGGAACAGGGAACTGAAGCTTTCTTT.

The chain links TRBV19 to TRBJ2-5; D may be TRBD1 or TRBD2 (5 bases each). The germline V gene encodes CDR1 LNHDA and CDR2 SQIVND (reference sequence). The CDR3 spans 15 residues. Trimming took 4 bases from V and 4 from J, leaving 16 bases between them. CDR3 nucleotide sequence: TGTGCCAGTAGTAAGGGGACGAGGTCGGCAGAGACCCAGTACTTC. Translation: CASSKGTRSAETQYF.

The chain recombines TRBV10-2 with TRBJ2-1, with 11 bases lining up with TRBD2. Germline CDR1 reads WSHSY; CDR2 reads SAAADI. The trim removed 5 bases at V and 6 bases at J, leaving 6 bases unmatched. This CDR3 has 15 residues. In DNA form, the CDR3 reads TGCGCCAGCAGTTTCGGGACTAGCGGAGGCAATGAGCAGTTCTTC. Encoded protein: CASSFGTSGGNEQFF.

The chain uses TRBV7-8 and TRBJ2-7, with 7 positions matching TRBD1. Germline V gene sequence: CDR1 SGHVS, CDR2 FQNEAQ. The trim removed 6 bases at V and 2 bases at J, leaving 7 bases unmatched. This CDR3 contains 14 residues. CDR3: CASRPGTGAYEQYF. CDR3 bases: TGTGCCAGCAGGCCGGGCACAGGGGCCTACGAGCAGTACTTC.

This chain uses TRBV11-1 with TRBJ1-1; 10 positions match TRBD1. The CDR3 extends over 15 amino acids. The V segment lost 4 bases and the J segment 3 bases; nucleotides outside the gene matches: 5. The germline V gene has CDR1 SGHAT and CDR2 FQDESV (reference sequence). The DNA of the CDR3 is TGTGCCAGCAGCTCCCAGGGACAGGGGTACACTGAAGCTTTCTTT. It specifies CASSSQGQGYTEAFF.

As DNA, the CDR3 is TGTGCCAGCAGTGCGGGGATTTCCAATGAGCAGTTCTTC. Protein sequence: CASSAGISNEQFF. The rearrangement uses TRBV2 and TRBJ2-1; D possibly corresponds to TRBD2 (5 bases). This CDR3 has 13 amino acids. Trimming shortened V by 4 bases and J by 6 bases, and 10 bases separated the two germline ends. From germline, CDR1 is SNHLY and CDR2 FYNNEI.

The rearrangement uses TRBV29-1 and TRBJ1-2, with no clear D. V was shortened by 4 bases and J by 5 bases, with 11 bases between the two germline ends. The CDR3 loop spans 12 amino acids. Germline loops: CDR1 SQVTM, CDR2 ANQGSEA. CDR3 region: CSVVWGLYGYTF. The CDR3 region has the DNA TGCAGCGTTGTCTGGGGATTGTATGGCTACACCTTC.

The sample holds one count of this clone. The genes are TRBV23-1 and TRBJ2-7, with TRBD1 matching over 9 bases. TRBV23-1 is recorded as an ORF, its role being uncertain. This CDR3 contains 16 residues. V was pared by 3 bases and J by 2 bases, with 8 bases of the junction left unmatched. Written as DNA, the CDR3 is TGCGCCAGCAGTCATGAACCGGGACAGGGCGCCTACGAGCAGTACTTC. Amino acids: CASSHEPGQGAYEQYF.

The rearrangement uses TRBV18 and TRBJ1-2; D not certain. Between the trimmed V and J ends, which lost 0 bases and 9 bases, there was a span of 11 bases. CDR1 and CDR2 (germline): KGHSH, LQKENI. The CDR3 contains 13 residues. The CDR3 DNA reads as TGTGCCAGCTCACCACCGGAGACCGGGAGCTACACCTTC. It is translated as CASSPPETGSYTF.

This clone was counted once. The V gene is TRBV9, the J gene TRBJ2-3, with D hard to call. CDR3 size: 13 residues. In germline, CDR1 is SGDLS, CDR2 YYNGEE. V lost 4 bases to trimming and J lost 3 bases, with 9 bases between them. CDR3 loop: CASSLHGTDTQYF. The CDR3 DNA reads TGTGCCAGCAGCCTACATGGGACAGATACGCAGTATTTT.

The genes are TRBV19 and TRBJ2-5; D is perhaps TRBD1 (5 bases). Trimming shortened V by 3 bases and J by 5 bases, and 16 bases separated the two germline ends. Looked up from germline, CDR1 is LNHDA and CDR2 is SQIVND (reference sequence). The length of the CDR3 is 15 residues. In nucleotides, the CDR3 is TGTGCCAGTAGTATTCTTTCGGCAGGGTGGGAGACCCAGTACTTC. Translation: CASSILSAGWETQYF.

J is TRBJ2-7 and V is TRBV18; TRBD1 matches at 7 bases. This CDR3 contains 13 residues. Trimming at V came to 1 base and at J to 5 bases, leaving 2 bases not matched to a gene. In germline, CDR1 is KGHSH, CDR2 LQKENI. The CDR3 DNA follows: TGTGCCAGCTCACCACAGGGGGCTAACGAGCAGTACTTC. Translated: CASSPQGANEQYF.

The J gene is TRBJ2-5, the V gene TRBV7-9; TRBD1 might be the D (5 bases). CDR3 size: 13 residues. Germline V gene data show CDR1 as SEHNR and CDR2 as FQNEAQ (reference sequence). V shed 2 bases and J shed 4 bases, with 8 bases lying between them. CDR3 in amino acids: CASSLKQGETQYF. The CDR3 DNA follows: TGTGCCAGCAGCTTAAAGCAGGGAGAGACCCAGTACTTC.

This rearrangement joins TRBV5-1 to TRBJ2-7; D tentatively reads TRBD1 or TRBD2 (6 bases each). CDR1 is SGHRS and CDR2 is YFSETQ in the germline V gene. V shed 0 bases and J shed 7 bases, with 14 bases lying between them. CDR3 size: 14 residues. DNA for the CDR3: TGCGCCAGCAGCTTGGCAGGGGTTGCGGGGGAGCAGTACTTC. As protein: CASSLAGVAGEQYF.

V usage is TRBV19 and J usage is TRBJ2-1, with 10 positions matching TRBD2. The CDR3 contains 14 residues. J lost 6 bases, V lost 8 bases, and 7 bases had no gene match. Germline CDR1 is LNHDA and CDR2 is SQIVND (reference sequence). The CDR3 nucleotides are TGTGCCAGTGGGGGCAGCGGGAGGGCCAATGAGCAGTTCTTC. Its translation: CASGGSGRANEQFF.

The rearrangement uses TRBV6-9 and TRBJ2-2; D remains ambiguous. The CDR3 has 12 amino acids. The V and J ends lost 5 bases and 6 bases respectively, with 7 bases between them. CDR1 MNHGY and CDR2 SVAAGI come from the germline V gene. In nucleotides, the CDR3 is TGTGCCAGCAGTCGAAGGGCCGGGGAGCTGTTTTTT. Translating it yields CASSRRAGELFF.

V and J are TRBV7-9 and TRBJ2-5, with a possible D match to TRBD1 (6 bases). Trimming pared 4 bases from V and 2 bases from J, leaving 14 bases between. CDR1 is SEHNR, CDR2 FQNEAQ, per germline (reference sequence). This CDR3 has 15 amino acids. CDR3 coding DNA: TGTGCCAGCAGCTCCGGAGACAGGTTTCAAGAGACCCAGTACTTC. This gives the protein CASSSGDRFQETQYF.

The chain links TRBV5-4 to TRBJ2-7; D is undetermined. This CDR3 contains 14 residues. Germline CDR1 is SGHNT and CDR2 is YYREEE (reference sequence). Trimming removed 0 bases from V and 3 bases from J, with 10 bases in between. This chain's CDR3 is CASSLGLGVYEQYF. CDR3 nucleotide sequence: TGTGCCAGCAGCTTGGGGCTAGGCGTCTACGAGCAGTACTTC.

The rearrangement uses TRBV29-1 and TRBJ2-1; a possible D gene is TRBD1 (7 bases). V dropped 5 bases and J dropped 4 bases, with 15 bases sitting between them. CDR1 is SQVTM and CDR2 is ANQGSEA in the germline V gene. The CDR3 loop spans 14 amino acids. CDR3 protein: CSVPRGVVYNEQFF. The CDR3 nucleotides are TGCAGCGTTCCCAGGGGGGTCGTTTACAATGAGCAGTTCTTC.

The J gene is TRBJ2-7, the V gene TRBV4-2; maybe TRBD2 (5 bases). This CDR3 spans 15 amino acids. The V gene lost 1 base and the J gene lost 6 bases, with 16 bases spanning the gap. CDR1 and CDR2 from the germline V gene are LGHNA and YNFKEQ. The CDR3 reads CASSQAGFGFVEQYF. Here the CDR3 DNA reads TGTGCCAGCAGCCAAGCGGGGTTTGGGTTTGTCGAGCAGTACTTC.

Written as DNA, the CDR3 is TGTGCCAGCAGCTTAAACCCCGAGGAAAAACTGTTTTTT. Amino acid sequence: CASSLNPEEKLFF. The J gene is TRBJ1-4, the V gene TRBV7-2, with no clear D. Trimming took 2 bases from V and 8 from J, leaving 9 bases between them. Looked up from germline, CDR1 is SGHTA and CDR2 is FQGNSA. The CDR3 totals 13 residues.

This chain connects TRBV19 to TRBJ1-5; D remains unclear. CDR1 is LNHDA, CDR2 SQIVND, per germline (reference sequence). V gave up 7 bases and J gave up 7 bases, with 20 bases separating them. This CDR3 is built from 15 residues. CDR3: CASTAQRRDLQPQHF. CDR3 nucleotides: TGTGCCAGTACCGCGCAACGGAGGGATCTCCAGCCCCAGCATTTT.